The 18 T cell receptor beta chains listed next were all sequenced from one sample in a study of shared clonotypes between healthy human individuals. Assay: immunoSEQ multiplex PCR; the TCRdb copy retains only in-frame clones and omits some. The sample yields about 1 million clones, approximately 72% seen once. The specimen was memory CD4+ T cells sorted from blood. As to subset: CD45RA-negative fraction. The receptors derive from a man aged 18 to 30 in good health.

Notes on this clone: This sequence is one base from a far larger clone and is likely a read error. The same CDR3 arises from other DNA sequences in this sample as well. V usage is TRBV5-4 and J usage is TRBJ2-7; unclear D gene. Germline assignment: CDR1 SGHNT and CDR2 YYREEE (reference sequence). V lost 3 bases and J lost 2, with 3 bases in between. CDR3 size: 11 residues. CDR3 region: CASSSPYEQYF. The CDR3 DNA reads TGTGCCAGCAGCTCACCCTACGAGCAGTACTTC.

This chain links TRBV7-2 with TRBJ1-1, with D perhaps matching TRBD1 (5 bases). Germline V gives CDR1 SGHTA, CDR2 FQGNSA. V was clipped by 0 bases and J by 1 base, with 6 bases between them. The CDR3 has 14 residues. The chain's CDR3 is CASSLAQGNTEAFF. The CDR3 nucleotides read TGTGCCAGCAGCTTAGCCCAGGGGAACACTGAAGCTTTCTTT.

In nucleotides, the CDR3 is TGTGCCAGCAGCTTAGAGGGGGCCGCAGGGAGAGGCTACACCTTC. It yields the protein CASSLEGAAGRGYTF. The rearrangement joins TRBV7-9 to TRBJ1-2, with TRBD1 identical over 7 bases. This CDR3 is built from 15 residues. Germline-derived CDR1 and CDR2 are SEHNR and FQNEAQ (reference sequence). V lost 1 base and J lost 8; bases outside the gene matches: 10. Full variable domain (outside the CDR3, taken from reference TRBV7-9 and TRBJ1-2): DTGVSQNPRHKITKRGQNVTFRCDPISEHNRLYWYRQTLGQGPEFLTYFQNEAQLEKSRLLSDRFSAERPKGSFSTLEIQRTEQGDSAMYLCASSLEGAAGRGYTFGSGTRLTVV.

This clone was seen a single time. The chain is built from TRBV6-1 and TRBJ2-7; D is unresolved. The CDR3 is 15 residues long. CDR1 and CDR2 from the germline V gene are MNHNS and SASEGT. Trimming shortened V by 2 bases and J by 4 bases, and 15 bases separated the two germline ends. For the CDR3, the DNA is TGTGCCAGCAGTGAACCCACCCAAGGGCCGTACGAGCAGTACTTC. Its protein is CASSEPTQGPYEQYF.

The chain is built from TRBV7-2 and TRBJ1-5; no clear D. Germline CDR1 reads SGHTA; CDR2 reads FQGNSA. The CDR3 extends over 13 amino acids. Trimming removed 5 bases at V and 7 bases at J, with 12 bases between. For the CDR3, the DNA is TGTGCCAGCAGCACCTGGACGGGGCAGCCCCAGCATTTT. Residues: CASSTWTGQPQHF.

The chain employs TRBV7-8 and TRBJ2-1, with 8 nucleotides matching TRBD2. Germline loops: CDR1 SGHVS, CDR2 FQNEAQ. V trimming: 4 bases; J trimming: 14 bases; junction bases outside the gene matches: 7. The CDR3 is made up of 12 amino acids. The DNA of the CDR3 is TGTGCCAGCAGCTCCGTTAGCGGGATGAAGTTCTTC. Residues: CASSSVSGMKFF.

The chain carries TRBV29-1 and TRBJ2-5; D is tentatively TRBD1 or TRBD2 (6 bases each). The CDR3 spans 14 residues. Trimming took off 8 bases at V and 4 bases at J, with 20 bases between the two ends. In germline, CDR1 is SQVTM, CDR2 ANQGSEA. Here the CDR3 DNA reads TGCAGCTCCGTTAGGGGGGCCGAGGTAGAGACCCAGTACTTC. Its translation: CSSVRGAEVETQYF.

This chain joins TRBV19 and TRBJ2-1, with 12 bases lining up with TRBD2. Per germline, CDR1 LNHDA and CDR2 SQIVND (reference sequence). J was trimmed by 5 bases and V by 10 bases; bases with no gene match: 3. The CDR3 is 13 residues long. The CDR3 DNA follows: TGTGCCACCGCTAGCGGGGGGGACAATGAGCAGTTCTTC. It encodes CATASGGDNEQFF.

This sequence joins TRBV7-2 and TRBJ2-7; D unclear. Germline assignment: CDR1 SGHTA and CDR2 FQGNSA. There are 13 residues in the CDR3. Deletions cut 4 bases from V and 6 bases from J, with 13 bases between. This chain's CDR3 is CASSSLNFREQYF. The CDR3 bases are TGTGCCAGCAGCTCATTGAATTTCCGCGAGCAGTACTTC.

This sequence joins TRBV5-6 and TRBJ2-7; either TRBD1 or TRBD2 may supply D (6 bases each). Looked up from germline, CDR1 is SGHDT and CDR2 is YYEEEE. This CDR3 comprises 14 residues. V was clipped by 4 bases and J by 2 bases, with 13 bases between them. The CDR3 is CASSPRGATYEQYF. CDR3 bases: TGTGCCAGCAGCCCAAGGGGGGCCACCTACGAGCAGTACTTC.

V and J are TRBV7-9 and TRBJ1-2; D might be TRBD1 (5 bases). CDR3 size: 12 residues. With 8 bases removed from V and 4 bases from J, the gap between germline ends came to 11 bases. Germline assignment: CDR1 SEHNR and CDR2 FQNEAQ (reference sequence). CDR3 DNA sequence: TGTGCCAGCCAGGGTTCCGGCTATGGCTACACCTTC. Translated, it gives CASQGSGYGYTF.

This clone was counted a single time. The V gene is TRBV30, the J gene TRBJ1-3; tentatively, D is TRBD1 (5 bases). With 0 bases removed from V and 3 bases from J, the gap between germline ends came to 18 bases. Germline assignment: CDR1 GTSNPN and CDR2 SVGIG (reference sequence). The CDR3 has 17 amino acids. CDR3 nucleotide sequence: TGTGCCTGGAGTGTATGGGCCGGGGGGTCGGTTGGAAACACCATATATTTT. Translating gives CAWSVWAGGSVGNTIYF.

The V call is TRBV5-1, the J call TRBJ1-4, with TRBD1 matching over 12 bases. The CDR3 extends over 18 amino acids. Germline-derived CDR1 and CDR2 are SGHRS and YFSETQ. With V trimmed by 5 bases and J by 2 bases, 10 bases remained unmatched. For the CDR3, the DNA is TGCGCCAGCAGATCTGGGACAGGGGGCTCCCGGACTAATGAAAAACTGTTTTTT. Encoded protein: CASRSGTGGSRTNEKLFF.

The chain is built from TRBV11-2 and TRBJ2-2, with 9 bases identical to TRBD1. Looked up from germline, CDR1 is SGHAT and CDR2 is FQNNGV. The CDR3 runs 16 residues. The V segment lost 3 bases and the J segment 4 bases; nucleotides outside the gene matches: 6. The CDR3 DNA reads TGTGCCAGCAGCTTTCGGGGACAGGGTGGCACCGGGGAGCTGTTTTTT. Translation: CASSFRGQGGTGELFF.

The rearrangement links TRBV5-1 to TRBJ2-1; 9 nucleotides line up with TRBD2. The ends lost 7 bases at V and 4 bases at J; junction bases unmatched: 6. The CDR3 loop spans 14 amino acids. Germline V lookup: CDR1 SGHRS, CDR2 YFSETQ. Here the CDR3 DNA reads TGCGCCAGCGGATCCGCGGGAGGGTACAATGAGCAGTTCTTC. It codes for CASGSAGGYNEQFF.

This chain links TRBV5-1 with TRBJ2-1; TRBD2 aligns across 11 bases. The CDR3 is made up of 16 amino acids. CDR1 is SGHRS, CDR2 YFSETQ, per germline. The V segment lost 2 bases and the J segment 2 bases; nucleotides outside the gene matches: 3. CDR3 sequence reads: CASSFISGRAYNEQFF. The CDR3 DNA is TGCGCCAGCAGCTTCATTAGCGGGAGGGCCTACAATGAGCAGTTCTTC. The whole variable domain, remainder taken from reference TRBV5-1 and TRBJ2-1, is KAGVTQTPRYLIKTRGQQVTLSCSPISGHRSVSWYQQTPGQGLQFLFEYFSETQRNKGNFPGRFSGRQFSNSRSEMNVSTLELGDSALYLCASSFISGRAYNEQFFGPGTRLTVL.

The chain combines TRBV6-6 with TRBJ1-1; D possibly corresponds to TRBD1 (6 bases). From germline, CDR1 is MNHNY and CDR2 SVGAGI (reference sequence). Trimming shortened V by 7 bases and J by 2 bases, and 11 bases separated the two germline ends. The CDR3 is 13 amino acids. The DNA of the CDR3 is TGTGCCAGCACCTCGACAGGAAACACTGAAGCTTTCTTT. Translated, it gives CASTSTGNTEAFF.

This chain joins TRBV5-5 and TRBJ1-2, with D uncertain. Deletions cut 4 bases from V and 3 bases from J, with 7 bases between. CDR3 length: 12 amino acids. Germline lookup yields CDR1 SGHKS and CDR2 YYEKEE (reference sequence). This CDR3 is CASSPSYYGYTF. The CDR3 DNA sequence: TGTGCCAGCAGCCCGAGCTACTATGGCTACACCTTC.